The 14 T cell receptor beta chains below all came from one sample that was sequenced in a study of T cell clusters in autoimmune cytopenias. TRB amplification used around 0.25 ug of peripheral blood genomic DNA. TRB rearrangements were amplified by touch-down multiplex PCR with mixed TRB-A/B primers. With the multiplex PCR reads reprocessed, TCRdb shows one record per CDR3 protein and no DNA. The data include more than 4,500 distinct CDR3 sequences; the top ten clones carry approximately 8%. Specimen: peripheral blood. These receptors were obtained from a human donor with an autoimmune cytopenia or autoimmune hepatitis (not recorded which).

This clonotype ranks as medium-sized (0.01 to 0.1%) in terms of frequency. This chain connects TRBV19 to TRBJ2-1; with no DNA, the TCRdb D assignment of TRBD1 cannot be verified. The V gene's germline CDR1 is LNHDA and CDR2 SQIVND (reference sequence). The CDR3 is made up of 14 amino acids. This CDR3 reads CASSRQRSYNEQFF.

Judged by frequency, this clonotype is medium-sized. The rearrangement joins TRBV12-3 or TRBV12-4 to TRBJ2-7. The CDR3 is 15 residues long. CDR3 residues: CASSLVRLPFGEQYF.

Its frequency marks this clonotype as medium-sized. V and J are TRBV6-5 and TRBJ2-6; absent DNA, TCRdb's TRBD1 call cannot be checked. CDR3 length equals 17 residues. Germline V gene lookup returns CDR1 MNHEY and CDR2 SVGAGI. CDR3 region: CASSYTYRAAGANVLTF.

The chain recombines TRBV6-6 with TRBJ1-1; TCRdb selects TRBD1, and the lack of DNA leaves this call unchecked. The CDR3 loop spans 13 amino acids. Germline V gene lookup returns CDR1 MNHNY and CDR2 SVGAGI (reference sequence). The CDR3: CASRTGLNTEAFF.

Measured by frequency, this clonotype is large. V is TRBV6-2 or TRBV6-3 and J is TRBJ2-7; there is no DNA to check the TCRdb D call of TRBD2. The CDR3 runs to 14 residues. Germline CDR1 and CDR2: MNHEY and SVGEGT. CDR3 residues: CASSFSGLGYEQYF.

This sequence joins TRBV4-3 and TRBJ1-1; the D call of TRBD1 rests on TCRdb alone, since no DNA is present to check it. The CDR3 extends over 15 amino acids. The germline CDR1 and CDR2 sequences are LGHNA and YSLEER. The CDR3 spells CASSQDGRADTEAFF.

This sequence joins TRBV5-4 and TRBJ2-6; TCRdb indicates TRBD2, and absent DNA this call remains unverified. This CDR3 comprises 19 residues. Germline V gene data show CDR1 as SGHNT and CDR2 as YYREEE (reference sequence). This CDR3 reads CASSLLAGGPLSGANVLTF.

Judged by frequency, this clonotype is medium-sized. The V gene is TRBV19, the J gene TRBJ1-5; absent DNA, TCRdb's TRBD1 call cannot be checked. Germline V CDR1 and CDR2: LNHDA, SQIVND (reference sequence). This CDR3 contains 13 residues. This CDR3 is CASSIAGPGTQHF.

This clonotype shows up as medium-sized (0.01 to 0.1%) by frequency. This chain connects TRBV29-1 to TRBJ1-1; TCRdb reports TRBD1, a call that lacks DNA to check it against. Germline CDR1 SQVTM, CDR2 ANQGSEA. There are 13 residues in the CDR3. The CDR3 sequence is CSVDRGWGTEAFF.

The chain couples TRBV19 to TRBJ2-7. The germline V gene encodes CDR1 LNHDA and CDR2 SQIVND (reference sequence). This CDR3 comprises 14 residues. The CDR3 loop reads CASSIKANSYEQYF. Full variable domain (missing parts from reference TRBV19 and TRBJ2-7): DGGITQSPKYLFRKEGQNVTLSCEQNLNHDAMYWYRQDPGQGLRLIYYSQIVNDFQKGDIAEGYSVSREKKESFPLTVTSAQKNPTAFYLCASSIKANSYEQYFGPGTRLTVT.

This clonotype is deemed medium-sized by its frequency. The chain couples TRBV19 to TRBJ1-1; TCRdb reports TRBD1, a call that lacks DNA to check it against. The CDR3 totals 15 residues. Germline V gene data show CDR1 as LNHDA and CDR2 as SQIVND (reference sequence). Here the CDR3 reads CASSLQGPGNTEAFF. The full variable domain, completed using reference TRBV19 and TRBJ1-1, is DGGITQSPKYLFRKEGQNVTLSCEQNLNHDAMYWYRQDPGQGLRLIYYSQIVNDFQKGDIAEGYSVSREKKESFPLTVTSAQKNPTAFYLCASSLQGPGNTEAFFGQGTRLTVV.

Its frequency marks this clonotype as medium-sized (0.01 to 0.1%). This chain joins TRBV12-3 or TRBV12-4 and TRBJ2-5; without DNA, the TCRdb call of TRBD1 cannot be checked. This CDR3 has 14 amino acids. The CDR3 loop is CASSTGWRQETQYF.

CDR3 loop: CASSLVSFQRGRYNEQFF. V is TRBV11-1 and J is TRBJ2-1; the D call of TRBD2 rests on TCRdb alone, since no DNA is present to check it. Germline lookup yields CDR1 SGHAT and CDR2 FQDESV (reference sequence). The CDR3 extends over 18 amino acids. The whole variable domain, filled in from reference TRBV11-1 and TRBJ2-1, reads EAEVAQSPRYKITEKSQAVAFWCDPISGHATLYWYRQILGQGPELLVQFQDESVVDDSQLPKDRFSAERLKGVDSTLKIQPAELGDSAMYLCASSLVSFQRGRYNEQFFGPGTRLTVL.

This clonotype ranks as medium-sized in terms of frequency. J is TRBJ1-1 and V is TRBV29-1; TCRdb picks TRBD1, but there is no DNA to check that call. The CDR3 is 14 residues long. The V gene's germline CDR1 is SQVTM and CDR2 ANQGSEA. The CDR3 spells CSVVGASMNTEAFF.